These 25 T cell receptor beta chains were all obtained from the same sample, sequenced in a study of OX40 agonist ivuxolimab in advanced cancers. The assay was immunoSEQ multiplex PCR, and TCRdb's table has in-frame clones only and misses some. The table shows 11,000 or so clones, with around 80% occurring only once. The sample here was CD4+ or CD8+ T cells sorted from blood, taken in a trial of the OX40 agonist ivuxolimab. These TCRs come from an adult with an advanced solid tumor such as melanoma, head and neck, liver or kidney cancer.

This clone is medium-sized in the sample. CDR3 in amino acids: CASSIFLYNEQFF. DNA for the CDR3: TGTGCCAGTAGTATCTTTCTCTACAATGAGCAGTTCTTC. The chain is built from TRBV19 and TRBJ2-1; D gene unclear. The CDR3 has 13 amino acids. In germline, CDR1 is LNHDA, CDR2 SQIVND (reference sequence). Trimming pared 3 bases from V and 3 bases from J, leaving 6 bases between.

This clone has more than one count but fewer than ten. The chain has TRBV2 and TRBJ1-2; possible D gene TRBD1, 5 bases. The germline V gene encodes CDR1 SNHLY and CDR2 FYNNEI. The CDR3 has 16 residues. The V and J ends lost 2 bases and 4 bases respectively, with 17 bases between them. CDR3 in amino acids: CASSESGPTVSYGYTF. CDR3 bases: TGTGCCAGCAGTGAATCGGGGCCCACGGTATCCTATGGCTACACCTTC.

The CDR3 is CASSLLSRNLGGGSNTEAFF. CDR3 nucleotide sequence: TGTGCCAGTAGCCTATTAAGCCGGAACCTTGGGGGAGGGTCGAACACTGAAGCTTTCTTT. The rearrangement joins TRBV19 to TRBJ1-1; D perhaps matches TRBD1 (5 bases). CDR1 and CDR2 (germline): LNHDA, SQIVND (reference sequence). Trimming shortened V by 6 bases and J by 1 base, and 30 bases separated the two germline ends. The CDR3 length is 20 residues.

This chain connects TRBV27 to TRBJ2-7, with 7 bases aligning to TRBD1. Unmatched junction bases numbered 8, after V lost 2 bases and J lost 4 bases. Looked up from germline, CDR1 is MNHEY and CDR2 is SMNVEV (reference sequence). The CDR3 runs to 15 residues. CDR3 sequence (DNA): TGTGCCAGCAGTTTAAACCCGACAGGGATTTACGAGCAGTACTTC. It encodes CASSLNPTGIYEQYF.

The chain couples TRBV9 to TRBJ2-1, with TRBD2 identical over 9 bases. Trimming at V came to 4 bases and at J to 7 bases, leaving 12 bases not matched to a gene. Germline V gene sequence: CDR1 SGDLS, CDR2 YYNGEE. The CDR3 totals 16 residues. In nucleotides, the CDR3 is TGTGCCAGCAGCTCAGCGGTTAGCGGGAGCGGTAATGAGCAGTTCTTC. This translates into CASSSAVSGSGNEQFF.

The CDR3 nucleotides are TGTGCCAGCAGCGGGCTCTCCTACGAGCAGTACTTC. Translation: CASSGLSYEQYF. J is TRBJ2-7 and V is TRBV11-3, with D unclear. The germline CDR1 and CDR2 sequences are SGHNT and YENEEA. The CDR3 consists of 12 residues. Trimming cost V 5 bases and J 0 bases, with 5 bases left between them.

This clone was counted a few times. This chain links TRBV7-6 with TRBJ2-7, with D perhaps TRBD1 (5 bases). Germline CDR1 SGHVS, CDR2 FNYEAQ. Deletions cut 1 base from V and 6 bases from J, with 13 bases between. The CDR3 is 14 amino acids. CDR3 sequence: CASSLGVQGSEQYF. CDR3 sequence (DNA): TGTGCCAGCAGCTTAGGAGTCCAGGGTTCCGAGCAGTACTTC.

This rearrangement joins TRBV11-2 to TRBJ2-7; 8 bases map to TRBD2. The V and J ends lost 0 bases and 4 bases, in that order; junction bases with no gene match: 5. This CDR3 is built from 15 residues. From germline, CDR1 is SGHAT and CDR2 FQNNGV. CDR3 amino acids: CASSLEGSGVYEQYF. CDR3 coding DNA: TGTGCCAGCAGCTTAGAGGGTAGCGGGGTGTACGAGCAGTACTTC.

The chain recombines TRBV10-2 with TRBJ2-1; unclear D gene. Germline values: CDR1 WSHSY, CDR2 SAAADI. This CDR3 is built from 16 residues. The germline V and J ends were trimmed by 6 bases and 8 bases, with 23 bases remaining between them. The CDR3 DNA reads as TGCGCCAGCAGCCACCCGGATCCCCAATACGGCGATGAGCAGTTCTTC. This encodes CASSHPDPQYGDEQFF.

The chain recombines TRBV7-9 with TRBJ1-4; D gene unclear. CDR3 length: 13 amino acids. Germline assignment: CDR1 SEHNR and CDR2 FQNEAQ (reference sequence). The ends were cut back, 5 bases at V and 14 bases at J, with 18 bases in the middle. The CDR3: CASSAIFEDRLFF. CDR3 nucleotide sequence: TGTGCCAGCAGCGCTATCTTCGAGGATAGGCTGTTTTTT. Full variable domain (rest looked up from reference TRBV7-9 and TRBJ1-4): DTGVSQNPRHKITKRGQNVTFRCDPISEHNRLYWYRQTLGQGPEFLTYFQNEAQLEKSRLLSDRFSAERPKGSFSTLEIQRTEQGDSAMYLCASSAIFEDRLFFGSGTQLSVL.

The J gene is TRBJ2-7, the V gene TRBV27; weak D call: TRBD2 (6 bases). V gave up 6 bases and J gave up 4 bases, with 19 bases separating them. CDR3 length: 15 amino acids. CDR1 and CDR2 from the germline V gene are MNHEY and SMNVEV (reference sequence). This chain's CDR3 is CASSHRDSRGYEQYF. CDR3 in DNA: TGTGCCAGCAGCCACCGGGACTCCCGAGGATACGAGCAGTACTTC.

This clone was picked up a small number of times. The rearrangement links TRBV30 to TRBJ1-3; D is unclear. V was cut by 4 bases and J by 4 bases, with 8 bases left in between. The germline CDR1 and CDR2 sequences are GTSNPN and SVGIG (reference sequence). CDR3 length equals 12 residues. CDR3 sequence reads: CAWKGKGNTIYF. CDR3 DNA sequence: TGTGCCTGGAAAGGGAAAGGAAACACCATATATTTT.

This rearrangement joins TRBV4-2 to TRBJ2-7; 12 bases match TRBD2. With V trimmed by 2 bases and J by 5 bases, 4 bases remained unmatched. Per the germline V gene, CDR1 is LGHNA and CDR2 is YNFKEQ. CDR3 size: 15 residues. CDR3 nucleotide sequence: TGTGCCAGCAGCCAACGCCTAGCGGGAGGGGACGAGCAGTACTTC. Protein: CASSQRLAGGDEQYF.

With respect to this clone: One end of the junction fails to match germline, which may point to a read error. The chain uses TRBV6-1 and TRBJ2-1; no clear D gene. Germline CDR1 is MNHNS and CDR2 is SASEGT. This CDR3 contains 18 residues. The DNA for the CDR3 is TGTGCCAGCAGTGAAGCAGGATTGCGAACAGCCCAATTTAATGGGCAGTTCTTC. It translates to CASSEAGLRTAQFNGQFF.

This chain links TRBV30 with TRBJ1-5; no reliable D call. Deletions cut 0 bases from V and 1 base from J, with 10 bases between. The CDR3 length is 15 residues. Germline CDR1 GTSNPN, CDR2 SVGIG (reference sequence). The CDR3 here is CAWSVGPLSNQPQHF. Here the CDR3 DNA reads TGTGCCTGGAGTGTAGGCCCTTTAAGCAATCAGCCCCAGCATTTT.

The V and J genes are TRBV11-2 and TRBJ2-7; no reliable D call. Germline V gene sequence: CDR1 SGHAT, CDR2 FQNNGV. The CDR3 runs 14 residues. Trimming shortened V by 1 base and J by 3 bases, and 10 bases separated the two germline ends. CDR3 residues: CASSLGGTLYEQYF. The CDR3 bases are TGTGCCAGCAGCTTAGGAGGTACCCTCTACGAGCAGTACTTC.

The chain couples TRBV7-3 to TRBJ2-2; 7 nucleotides agree with TRBD2. This CDR3 has 15 amino acids. The V gene end was trimmed by 4 bases and the J gene end by 3 bases; junction bases not matched to a gene: 5. Germline CDR1 and CDR2: SGHTA and FQGTGA. The CDR3 DNA is TGTGCCAGCAGCTCCCGGGGAGGGTACACCGGGGAGCTGTTTTTT. Amino acids: CASSSRGGYTGELFF.

J is TRBJ2-2 and V is TRBV6-1, with 11 nucleotides matching TRBD2. Germline loops: CDR1 MNHNS, CDR2 SASEGT. With V trimmed by 0 bases and J by 6 bases, 0 bases remained unmatched. CDR3 length equals 15 residues. The CDR3 DNA reads TGTGCCAGCAGTGAAGCTAGCGGGGGGGCCGGGGAGCTGTTTTTT. Amino acids: CASSEASGGAGELFF.

This chain links TRBV27 with TRBJ2-7; D unclear. CDR1 is MNHEY, CDR2 SMNVEV, per germline (reference sequence). V was clipped by 8 bases and J by 3 bases, with 11 bases between them. The length of the CDR3 is 12 residues. This CDR3 reads CASGLDLYEQYF. CDR3 nucleotide sequence: TGTGCCAGCGGATTGGACCTCTACGAGCAGTACTTC.

The rearrangement links TRBV7-2 to TRBJ2-7; D might be TRBD1 or TRBD2, each matching 5 bases. The V and J ends lost 5 bases and 3 bases respectively, with 14 bases between them. CDR3 length: 14 residues. From germline, CDR1 is SGHTA and CDR2 FQGNSA. The CDR3 loop reads CASSPGTDNYEQYF. CDR3 DNA: TGTGCCAGCAGCCCGGGGACGGATAACTACGAGCAGTACTTC.

The CDR3, as DNA: TGTGCCAGCAGGACCAAGGGGGGATTGGACTATGGCTACACCTTC. Its translation is CASRTKGGLDYGYTF. The chain links TRBV6-1 to TRBJ1-2, with D possibly TRBD1 on 6 matching bases. Looked up from germline, CDR1 is MNHNS and CDR2 is SASEGT. V was trimmed by 6 bases and J by 3 bases, leaving 17 bases between them. The CDR3 has 15 residues.

The rearrangement links TRBV4-2 to TRBJ1-1; 10 bases align to TRBD1. The CDR3 is made up of 14 amino acids. Germline assignment: CDR1 LGHNA and CDR2 YNFKEQ. After removal of 8 bases from V and 5 bases from J, the junction contained 8 bases not matched to a gene. This CDR3 is CASGTGESRTEAFF. In nucleotides, the CDR3 is TGTGCCAGCGGGACAGGGGAAAGTAGGACTGAAGCTTTCTTT.

The rearrangement links TRBV27 to TRBJ2-7; D gene unclear. Per germline, CDR1 MNHEY and CDR2 SMNVEV (reference sequence). Trimming left V 6 bases short and J 2 bases short, with 8 bases between. This CDR3 has 12 amino acids. CDR3 protein: CASRGGTYEQYF. The CDR3 region has the DNA TGTGCCAGCAGGGGCGGAACCTACGAGCAGTACTTC.

This clone has a handful of counts. This chain joins TRBV5-1 and TRBJ2-1; D is ambiguous. CDR3 length: 11 residues. Germline CDR1 SGHRS, CDR2 YFSETQ. V shed 0 bases and J shed 9 bases, with 4 bases lying between them. DNA for the CDR3: TGCGCCAGCAGCTTGGGGCCTGAGCAGTTCTTC. This codes for CASSLGPEQFF. The whole variable domain, remainder taken from reference TRBV5-1 and TRBJ2-1, is KAGVTQTPRYLIKTRGQQVTLSCSPISGHRSVSWYQQTPGQGLQFLFEYFSETQRNKGNFPGRFSGRQFSNSRSEMNVSTLELGDSALYLCASSLGPEQFFGPGTRLTVL.

The gene calls are TRBV7-9 and TRBJ1-1; D gene unclear. CDR1 SEHNR and CDR2 FQNEAQ come from the germline V gene (reference sequence). Trimming removed 5 bases at V and 5 bases at J, with 15 bases between. The length of the CDR3 is 14 residues. The CDR3 bases are TGTGCCAGCAGCCGGGCCCGAGAATTGACTGAAGCTTTCTTT. Translated: CASSRARELTEAFF. The full variable domain, in which reference TRBV7-9 and TRBJ1-1 provide the parts outside the CDR3, is DTGVSQNPRHKITKRGQNVTFRCDPISEHNRLYWYRQTLGQGPEFLTYFQNEAQLEKSRLLSDRFSAERPKGSFSTLEIQRTEQGDSAMYLCASSRARELTEAFFGQGTRLTVV.